A selection of T cell receptor beta chains follows, all from one sample in a study of T cell responses to AZD1222 COVID-19 vaccine. Produced via immunoSEQ multiplex PCR; TCRdb's table is partial and in-frame only. This repertoire shows over 100,000 clones, roughly 86% found once; its top ten account for about 3.1%. This specimen consisted of peripheral blood, obtained 28 days after the second dose of the MenACWY control vaccine. The receptors were gathered from an adult who received the MenACWY meningococcal vaccine as a control. CDR3s include the opening cysteine and the closing phenylalanine or tryptophan. The D gene is left open where the match is weak.

J gene: TRBJ1-5; D gene: .; V gene: TRBV7-8; CDR3 protein: CASSLASGQYNQPQHF; CDR3 DNA: TGTGCCAGCAGCTTAGCTTCGGGACAATATAATCAGCCCCAGCATTTT
J gene: TRBJ2-1; D gene: TRBD1; V gene: TRBV4-1; CDR3 protein: CASGRDRGDYNEQFF; CDR3 DNA: TGCGCCAGCGGCCGGGACAGGGGGGATTACAATGAGCAGTTCTTC
J gene: TRBJ1-6; D gene: .; V gene: TRBV28; CDR3 protein: CASSTDSFYNSPLHF; CDR3 DNA: TGTGCCAGCAGTACGGACAGTTTCTATAATTCACCCCTCCACTTT
J gene: TRBJ2-5; D gene: TRBD2; V gene: TRBV11-3; CDR3 protein: CASRHRLAGDNYQETQYF; CDR3 DNA: TGTGCCAGCAGACATAGACTAGCGGGGGATAATTACCAAGAGACCCAGTACTTC
J gene: TRBJ2-7; D gene: TRBD1; V gene: TRBV13; CDR3 protein: CASSPRQGAYEQYF; CDR3 DNA: TGTGCCAGCAGCCCTCGACAGGGGGCCTACGAGCAGTACTTC
J gene: TRBJ1-2; D gene: .; V gene: TRBV7-9; CDR3 protein: CASSLEGDYGYTF; CDR3 DNA: TGTGCCAGCAGCTTAGAAGGCGACTATGGCTACACCTTC
J gene: TRBJ1-5; D gene: .; V gene: TRBV6-5; CDR3 protein: CASGYDQPQHF; CDR3 DNA: TGTGCCAGCGGTTACGATCAGCCCCAGCATTTT
J gene: TRBJ2-3; D gene: TRBD2; V gene: TRBV24-1; CDR3 protein: CATSSGGATDTQYF; CDR3 DNA: TGTGCCACCAGTAGCGGGGGGGCAACAGATACGCAGTATTTT
J gene: TRBJ1-5; D gene: .; V gene: TRBV28; CDR3 protein: CASSPVQGKGQPQHF; CDR3 DNA: TGTGCCAGCAGCCCCGTTCAGGGGAAAGGTCAGCCCCAGCATTTT
J gene: TRBJ2-7; D gene: .; V gene: TRBV20-1; CDR3 protein: CSATNSYEQYF; CDR3 DNA: TGCAGTGCCACAAACAGCTACGAGCAGTACTTC